This T cell receptor (beta chain) was obtained from a study of PD-L1 blockade in urothelial cancer. Time point here: pretreatment peripheral blood. The patients' disease, urothelial carcinoma, was locally advanced or metastatic. Study results and caveats: Blood clones associated with the tumor expanded more at 3 weeks in durable-benefit patients.

The V gene lost 4 bases and the J gene lost 2 bases, with 5 bases spanning the gap. There are 12 residues in the CDR3. From germline, CDR1 is SGHRS and CDR2 YFSETQ. Points on this clone: The antigen remains unidentified.

The protocol was immunoSEQ multiplex PCR, while the TCRdb copy is restricted to in-frame clones and leaves out a portion. The sample carries about 79,000 clones, around 88% recorded once. The TCR sequence derives from a man in his 60s with urothelial cancer. The chain carries TRBV5-1 and TRBJ2-3; D uncertain. The starting material was PBMCs, obtained around atezolizumab (anti-PD-L1) treatment. The DNA of the CDR3 is TGCGCCAGCAGCCTTTACACAGATACGCAGTATTTT. Translating gives CASSLYTDTQYF.